This T cell receptor beta chain was recorded in a study of a mutant IDH1 vaccine in newly diagnosed glioma. Time point defined: week 23, last vaccination. One vaccine dose held 300 ug of mutant IDH1 20-mer peptide and came with topical imiquimod. V lost 4 bases, J lost 10 bases, and 4 bases stayed unmatched. The CDR3 is made up of 14 amino acids. Per germline, CDR1 LGHNA and CDR2 YNFKEQ. On this clone itself: Its antigen is unidentified.

Sequencing used immunoSEQ multiplex PCR; TCRdb keeps in-frame clones, though not all of them. The table shows tens of thousands of clones, with about 80% occurring only once. The input for sequencing was PBMCs, taken from a glioma patient whose treatment included an IDH1 peptide vaccine. This TCR derives from a man aged 45-65 years with glioma. This sequence joins TRBV4-2 and TRBJ2-2, with TRBD1 matching over 12 bases. CDR3 loop: CASSRDRGRSELFF. The CDR3 DNA is TGTGCCAGCAGCCGGGACAGGGGGCGCTCGGAGCTGTTTTTT.